This TCR beta chain was recovered during a study of T cells expressing NK-cell markers. The study's findings and limits: Evidence did not settle whether expanded NKG2C+ T cell clones targeted HCMV. Researchers report these clonotypes also headed the CD3+CD56-NKG2C+ fraction in a handful of donors. Among CD8+ T cells from several donors, dominant NKG2C+ clonotypes accounted for roughly 1.0-7.0%.

In regard to this clonotype: Its antigen is undetermined.

TCRdb reprocessed the 5' RACE reads and stores each CDR3 protein as one record, lacking DNA. The specimen's table records over 350,000 distinct CDR3 sequences. There are 14 residues in the CDR3. Germline values: CDR1 SGHRS, CDR2 YFSETQ. Sequenced sample: blood T cells: a sorted CD56 or NKG2C T cell subset, CD4+ or CD8+ T cells, or bulk PBMC T cells (not recorded which). This receptor was obtained from a woman between 50 and 59 years old in good health. The chain joins TRBV5-1 to TRBJ2-5; with no DNA, the TCRdb D assignment of TRBD2 cannot be verified. CDR3 sequence: CASIFTSSQETQYF.